The 10 T cell receptor beta chains given below trace back to one sample, sequenced in a study of T cells in Graves' hyperthyroidism and ophthalmopathy. The CDR3 regions of TCR beta were amplified from RNA transcripts. Carried out on the TCR CDR3, a first-round RT-PCR used the HTBI primer set. TCRdb reprocessed the multiplex PCR reads with MiXCR, giving one entry per CDR3 protein. This sample has about 420,000 distinct CDR3 sequences; more than 15% occur once, and the top ten carry 13% to 15%. Sequences were obtained from blood. The receptors shown here come from a woman between 18 and 29 years old with Graves' hyperthyroidism.

The chain uses TRBV7-2 and TRBJ2-1; 12 nucleotides match TRBD2. V lost 2 bases to trimming and J lost 9 bases; unmatched junction nucleotides: 5. Germline CDR1 SGHTA, CDR2 FQGNSA. The CDR3 length is 15 residues. The CDR3 protein is CASSLMTSGGGEQFF. The CDR3 nucleotides read TGTGCCAGCAGCTTAATGACTAGCGGGGGCGGTGAGCAGTTCTTC.

Ten or more counts support this clonotype. The J gene is TRBJ2-5, the V gene TRBV3-1; 14 nucleotides match TRBD2. This CDR3 region has 17 residues. V lost 3 bases to trimming and J lost 5 bases; unmatched junction nucleotides: 8. The V gene's germline CDR1 is LGHDT and CDR2 YNNKEL (reference sequence). In nucleotides, the CDR3 is TGTGCCAGCAGCCACGGGACTAGCGGGGGCTGGGGGGAGACCCAGTACTTC. It codes for CASSHGTSGGWGETQYF.

This clonotype has ten or more counts. The V call is TRBV20-1, the J call TRBJ2-5, with 10 nucleotides matching TRBD2. The CDR3 covers 18 residues. Germline V gene sequence: CDR1 DFQATT, CDR2 SNEGSKA (reference sequence). V lost 5 bases to trimming and J lost 4 bases; unmatched junction nucleotides: 19. This CDR3 reads CSALGITEREGLRETQYF. The CDR3 DNA reads TGCAGTGCTCTCGGTATTACTGAGCGGGAGGGCCTGAGAGAGACCCAGTACTTC.

The chain has TRBV5-5 and TRBJ2-1, with TRBD2 matching over 8 bases. Per germline, CDR1 SGHKS and CDR2 YYEKEE (reference sequence). V was clipped by 3 bases and J by 0 bases; unmatched bases: 5. The CDR3 runs to 16 residues. For the CDR3, the DNA is TGTGCCAGCAGCTCACTAGCGGCAAGCTCCTACAATGAGCAGTTCTTC. Amino acids: CASSSLAASSYNEQFF.

This clonotype came up a few times. J is TRBJ1-4 and V is TRBV19; 7 positions match TRBD1. The CDR3 has 15 amino acids. Germline V gives CDR1 LNHDA, CDR2 SQIVND (reference sequence). Losses at the gene ends were 7 bases for V and 7 bases for J; bases not matched to a gene: 12. CDR3 sequence (DNA): TGTGCCAGTACCCTTGGACCAGGGGGAATTGAAAAACTGTTTTTT. As protein: CASTLGPGGIEKLFF.

This clonotype has ten or more counts. The chain links TRBV2 to TRBJ2-7; 7 bases map to TRBD1. The J segment lost 2 bases and the V segment lost 4 bases, leaving 11 bases of the junction unmatched. The CDR3 totals 16 residues. CDR1 is SNHLY and CDR2 is FYNNEI in the germline V gene. The chain's CDR3 is CASSGSGTASTYEQYF. The CDR3, as DNA: TGTGCCAGCAGTGGGTCCGGGACAGCGTCAACCTACGAGCAGTACTTC.

This clonotype was picked up many times. The genes are TRBV11-2 and TRBJ1-5; perhaps TRBD1 as D (5 bases). The CDR3 contains 14 residues. V gave up 0 bases and J gave up 7 bases, with 10 bases separating them. Germline CDR1 and CDR2: SGHAT and FQNNGV. Written as DNA, the CDR3 is TGTGCCAGCAGCTTAGATGGGGGTTGGCAGCCCCAGCATTTT. Amino acid sequence: CASSLDGGWQPQHF.

This clonotype has a count of ten or more. For the CDR3, the DNA is TGTGCCAGCAGCTTCGAATCCGGGACAGTGAGCAATCAGCCCCAGCATTTT. It translates to CASSFESGTVSNQPQHF. This chain links TRBV7-9 with TRBJ1-5, with 7 bases lining up with TRBD1. Per the germline V gene, CDR1 is SEHNR and CDR2 is FQNEAQ (reference sequence). The CDR3 is made up of 17 amino acids. The V segment lost 3 bases and the J segment 1 base; nucleotides outside the gene matches: 9.

This rearrangement joins TRBV5-6 to TRBJ2-7; possibly TRBD2 for D (7 bases). The germline CDR1 and CDR2 sequences are SGHDT and YYEEEE. The CDR3 covers 17 residues. V lost 4 bases and J 0 bases, leaving 20 bases between the germline ends. The CDR3 sequence: CASSPLSGRGLSYEQYF. The CDR3 DNA reads TGTGCCAGCAGCCCCCTCAGCGGGCGGGGGCTCTCCTACGAGCAGTACTTC.

This clonotype was counted between two and nine times. The gene calls are TRBV20-1 and TRBJ1-2; D remains unclear. Germline lookup yields CDR1 DFQATT and CDR2 SNEGSKA (reference sequence). This CDR3 spans 13 amino acids. V gave up 0 bases and J gave up 4 bases, with 9 bases separating them. The CDR3 DNA follows: TGCAGTGCTAGAGAAGACTCAAGCTATGGCTACACCTTC. Translated: CSAREDSSYGYTF.